This TCR beta chain appears in the sequencing data of a study of CD8+CD57+ T cells in acquired aplastic anemia. For the study at large: Isolated CD4+ and CD8+ cells, once sorted, yielded DNA averaging around 3.1 ug.

This clonotype was found many times. The antigen is unknown. Regarding the study as a whole: About 29 CD8+ CDR3 sequences occurred in both the patients and the controls. No significant difference in CD8+ Simpson's diversity was found between patients and controls.

The template for TCR beta VDJ and CDR3 sequence profiling was genomic DNA. TCRdb reprocessed the reads with MiXCR, giving one entry per CDR3 protein. The sample includes approximately 200,000 distinct CDR3 sequences, around 50% seen only once; the top ten take approximately 20%. This CDR3 region has 17 residues. The V and J ends lost 0 bases and 1 base, in that order; junction bases with no gene match: 5. Looked up from germline, CDR1 is MGHRA and CDR2 is YSYEKL. Flow cytometry had shown expanded CD8+CD57+ cells in the patients chosen for sequencing. Acquired aplastic anemia of severe grade affected all patients.

The chain is built from TRBV4-1 and TRBJ2-7; 11 bases map to TRBD2. The sample consisted of sorted CD4+, CD8+, or CD8+CD57+ T cells (not recorded which) from PBMCs. This sequence was found in a human donor with aplastic anemia. The CDR3, as DNA: TGCGCCAGCAGCCAAGACGTAGCGGGGGGGAATTCCTACGAGCAGTACTTC. Translating it yields CASSQDVAGGNSYEQYF.